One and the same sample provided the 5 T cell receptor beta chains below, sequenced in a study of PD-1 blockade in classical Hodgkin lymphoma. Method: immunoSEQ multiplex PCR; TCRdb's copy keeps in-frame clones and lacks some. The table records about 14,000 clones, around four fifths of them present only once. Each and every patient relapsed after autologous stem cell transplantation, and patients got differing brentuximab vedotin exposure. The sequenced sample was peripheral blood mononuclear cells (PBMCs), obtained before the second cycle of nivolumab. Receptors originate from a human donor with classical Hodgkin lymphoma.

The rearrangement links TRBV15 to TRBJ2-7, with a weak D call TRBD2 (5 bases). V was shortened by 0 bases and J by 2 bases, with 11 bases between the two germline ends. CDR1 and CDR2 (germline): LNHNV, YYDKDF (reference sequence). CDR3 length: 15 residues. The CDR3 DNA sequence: TGTGCCACCAGCAGAGAATCGGGATCGCCCTACGAGCAGTACTTC. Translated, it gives CATSRESGSPYEQYF.

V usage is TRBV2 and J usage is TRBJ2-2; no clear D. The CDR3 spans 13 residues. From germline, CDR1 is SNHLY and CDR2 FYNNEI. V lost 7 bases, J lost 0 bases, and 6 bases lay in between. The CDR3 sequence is CASTEANTGELFF. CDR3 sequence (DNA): TGTGCCAGCACCGAAGCGAACACCGGGGAGCTGTTTTTT.

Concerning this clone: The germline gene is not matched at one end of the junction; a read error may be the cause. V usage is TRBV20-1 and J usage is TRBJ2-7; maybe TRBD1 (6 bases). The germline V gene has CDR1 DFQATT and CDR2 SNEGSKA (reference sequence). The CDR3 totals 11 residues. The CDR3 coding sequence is TGCAGTGCTAGTTCTGGACAGCAGAAGAACTTC. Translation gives CSASSGQQKNF.

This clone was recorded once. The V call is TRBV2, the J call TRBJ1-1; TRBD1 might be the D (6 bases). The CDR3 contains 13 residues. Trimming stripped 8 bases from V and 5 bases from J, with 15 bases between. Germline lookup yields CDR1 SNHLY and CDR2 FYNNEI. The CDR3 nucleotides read TGTGCCAGCCATCAACAGGGTGGGACTGAAGCTTTCTTT. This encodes CASHQQGGTEAFF.

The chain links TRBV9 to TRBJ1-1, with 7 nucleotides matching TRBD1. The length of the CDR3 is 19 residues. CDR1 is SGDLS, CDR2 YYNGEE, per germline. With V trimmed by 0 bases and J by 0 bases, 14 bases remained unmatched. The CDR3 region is CASSVGPLTGRQMNTEAFF. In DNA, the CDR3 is TGTGCCAGCAGCGTAGGGCCATTGACAGGGAGGCAAATGAACACTGAAGCTTTCTTT.